Below, 22 T cell receptor beta chains from the same sample are listed, as sequenced in a study of a mutant IDH1 vaccine in newly diagnosed glioma listed by TCRdb under 2021. Libraries came from the immunoSEQ multiplex PCR assay. Imported from immuneACCESS, the table was reduced by TCRdb to in-frame sequences with V and J called. These copies leave out some clones; in studies compared against another copy, an unresolved V gene accounts for under half, and the cause of the remainder is not known. In this sample the table shows around 60,000 clones, more than 80% of which occur a single time. Less than 7% of the sample goes to the ten largest clones. The time point label on this specimen signifies: week 35, safety follow-up. Each vaccine dose was 300 ug of a 20-mer mutant IDH1 peptide in Montanide, given subcutaneously with topical imiquimod. Antigen specificity for these receptors is unknown. This specimen consisted of PBMCs, obtained from a glioma patient whose treatment included an IDH1 peptide vaccine. These receptors were taken from a man in his forties with glioma.

The V call is TRBV6-5, the J call TRBJ2-1; no definite D call. The ends were cut back, 9 bases at V and 8 bases at J, with 17 bases in the middle. The CDR3 extends over 13 amino acids. CDR1 is MNHEY, CDR2 SVGAGI, per germline. Here the CDR3 DNA reads TGTGCCAGTGGAAGTTCGGTTGAGGATGAGCAGTTCTTC. This translates into CASGSSVEDEQFF.

CDR3 nucleotides: TGTGCCAGCAGTGAAGCGCTTTTATGGCAGGTAAATCAGCCCCAGCATTTT. As protein: CASSEALLWQVNQPQHF. The chain recombines TRBV2 with TRBJ1-5; D remains ambiguous. This CDR3 is 17 amino acids long. The germline V and J ends were trimmed by 0 bases and 4 bases, with 16 bases remaining between them. Germline V gene lookup returns CDR1 SNHLY and CDR2 FYNNEI.

V gene TRBV7-2 combines with J gene TRBJ1-5; possibly TRBD1 for D (5 bases). V was pared by 2 bases and J by 4 bases, with 9 bases between. The CDR3 extends over 14 amino acids. Germline V gives CDR1 SGHTA, CDR2 FQGNSA. CDR3 DNA sequence: TGTGCCAGCAGCTTAAGGACATCTAATCAGCCCCAGCATTTT. It translates to CASSLRTSNQPQHF.

V usage is TRBV5-4 and J usage is TRBJ1-4, with D tentatively TRBD1 (6 bases). Germline-derived CDR1 and CDR2 are SGHNT and YYREEE (reference sequence). The CDR3 consists of 16 residues. The V end lost 4 bases, the J end lost 4 bases, and 17 bases lay between the germline ends. The CDR3 region is CASSDGRGRVNEKLFF. The CDR3 bases are TGTGCCAGCAGCGATGGCAGGGGTAGGGTTAATGAAAAACTGTTTTTT.

The CDR3 spells CASSFGRVAFF. The CDR3 region has the DNA TGTGCCAGCAGCTTTGGTCGGGTGGCTTTCTTT. The rearrangement links TRBV11-2 to TRBJ1-1, with no clear D. The CDR3 covers 11 residues. V gave up 3 bases and J gave up 11 bases, with 10 bases separating them. In germline, CDR1 is SGHAT, CDR2 FQNNGV.

This chain joins TRBV5-6 and TRBJ1-1; D not certain. V was shortened by 4 bases and J by 1 base, with 14 bases between the two germline ends. Germline-derived CDR1 and CDR2 are SGHDT and YYEEEE. The CDR3 has 15 amino acids. CDR3 amino acids: CASSVGPRTNTEAFF. Here the CDR3 DNA reads TGTGCCAGCAGCGTAGGGCCGCGCACGAACACTGAAGCTTTCTTT.

CDR3 in DNA: TGTGCCACCGGGATGGGCGGGAGCCACTACGAGCAGTACTTC. As protein: CATGMGGSHYEQYF. V is TRBV6-5 and J is TRBJ2-7; 7 nucleotides agree with TRBD2. Trimming removed 10 bases from V and 3 bases from J; junction bases left unmatched: 12. The CDR3 is 14 residues long. From germline, CDR1 is MNHEY and CDR2 SVGAGI.

The rearrangement links TRBV5-6 to TRBJ1-3; D gene uncertain. The CDR3 contains 13 residues. Trimming stripped 4 bases from V and 3 bases from J, with 8 bases between. Looked up from germline, CDR1 is SGHDT and CDR2 is YYEEEE. The CDR3 DNA is TGTGCCAGCAGCCTCCCGGATGGAAACACCATATATTTT. Translating it yields CASSLPDGNTIYF. Full variable domain (remainder filled in from reference TRBV5-6 and TRBJ1-3): DAGVTQSPTHLIKTRGQQVTLRCSPKSGHDTVSWYQQALGQGPQFIFQYYEEEERQRGNFPDRFSGHQFPNYSSELNVNALLLGDSALYLCASSLPDGNTIYFGEGSWLTVV.

The rearrangement joins TRBV6-1 to TRBJ1-1; the D is unclear. CDR3 size: 13 residues. Germline values: CDR1 MNHNS, CDR2 SASEGT. V lost 2 bases and J 5 bases, leaving 9 bases between the germline ends. As DNA, the CDR3 is TGTGCCAGCAGTGAATCGCCGAGGACTGAAGCTTTCTTT. Encoded protein: CASSESPRTEAFF.

The V call is TRBV4-2, the J call TRBJ2-7; a weak D match, TRBD2 (6 bases). The CDR3 runs 18 residues. With 0 bases removed from V and 3 bases from J, the gap between germline ends came to 21 bases. Per germline, CDR1 LGHNA and CDR2 YNFKEQ. The CDR3 is CASSQDLTGVDFSYEQYF. CDR3 DNA sequence: TGTGCCAGCAGCCAAGATTTAACGGGGGTCGATTTCAGCTACGAGCAGTACTTC.

CDR3 protein: CASNPTSGGASEQFF. In DNA, the CDR3 is TGTGCCAGCAACCCAACTAGCGGGGGGGCGAGCGAGCAGTTCTTC. The chain couples TRBV6-5 to TRBJ2-1; 13 nucleotides agree with TRBD2. Germline V gene data show CDR1 as MNHEY and CDR2 as SVGAGI. The CDR3 totals 15 residues. The junction had 10 bases not matched to a gene; V was cut back by 7 bases and J by 10 bases.

The genes are TRBV7-2 and TRBJ2-7; D gene unclear. Trimming removed 6 bases at V and 1 base at J, with 7 bases between. Per the germline V gene, CDR1 is SGHTA and CDR2 is FQGNSA. The CDR3 has 12 amino acids. The CDR3 sequence: CASSKPSYEQYF. CDR3 DNA sequence: TGTGCCAGCAGTAAACCATCCTACGAGCAGTACTTC.

The rearrangement links TRBV30 to TRBJ2-3; 10 bases are shared with TRBD1. Trimming took 6 bases from V and 14 from J; bases not matched to a gene: 8. The CDR3 sequence is 11 residues long. Germline loops: CDR1 GTSNPN, CDR2 SVGIG (reference sequence). CDR3 coding DNA: TGTGCCTGTTATAGGGACAGGGGAACGTATTTT. Translation gives CACYRDRGTYF.

This clone has more than one count but fewer than ten. The chain joins TRBV4-2 to TRBJ1-2, with D possibly TRBD1 on 5 matching bases. V lost 0 bases, J lost 4 bases, and 15 bases lay in between. Germline V CDR1 and CDR2: LGHNA, YNFKEQ. The CDR3 runs 16 residues. The CDR3 sequence is CASSQEVGAAGYGYTF. The CDR3 nucleotides are TGTGCCAGCAGCCAAGAGGTAGGGGCCGCAGGCTATGGCTACACCTTC.

This clone was picked up one time. The CDR3 loop reads CASSSLRSEEQFF. The CDR3 DNA reads TGTGCCAGCAGCTCGCTTAGGTCTGAGGAGCAGTTCTTC. J is TRBJ2-1 and V is TRBV7-2; D call uncertain. Germline V lookup: CDR1 SGHTA, CDR2 FQGNSA. Trimming pared 4 bases from V and 10 bases from J, leaving 14 bases between. CDR3 length: 13 amino acids.

The chain joins TRBV7-9 to TRBJ1-1; 8 nucleotides agree with TRBD1. J was trimmed by 7 bases and V by 3 bases; bases with no gene match: 7. CDR1 is SEHNR and CDR2 is FQNEAQ in the germline V gene (reference sequence). This CDR3 is built from 14 residues. The CDR3 DNA is TGTGCCAGCAGCTTCCGGGACAGGAGACTTGAAGCTTTCTTT. It specifies CASSFRDRRLEAFF.

The genes are TRBV19 and TRBJ2-7, with unresolved D. This CDR3 has 11 amino acids. Trimming removed 8 bases from V and 3 bases from J, with 8 bases in between. The germline V gene has CDR1 LNHDA and CDR2 SQIVND (reference sequence). The CDR3 loop is CASRGSYEQYF. DNA for the CDR3: TGTGCCAGTCGCGGAAGCTACGAGCAGTACTTC. The full variable domain, its missing parts supplied by reference TRBV19 and TRBJ2-7, is DGGITQSPKYLFRKEGQNVTLSCEQNLNHDAMYWYRQDPGQGLRLIYYSQIVNDFQKGDIAEGYSVSREKKESFPLTVTSAQKNPTAFYLCASRGSYEQYFGPGTRLTVT.

The rearrangement links TRBV5-6 to TRBJ2-3; D is unclear. The CDR3 has 15 amino acids. Germline-derived CDR1 and CDR2 are SGHDT and YYEEEE. V lost 0 bases and J 0 bases, leaving 8 bases between the germline ends. CDR3 region: CASSLEQSSTDTQYF. CDR3 in DNA: TGTGCCAGCAGCTTGGAACAGTCTAGCACAGATACGCAGTATTTT.

The table lists this clone with a few counts. V usage is TRBV30 and J usage is TRBJ1-5; D gene ambiguous. Trimming removed 2 bases at V and 7 bases at J, with 12 bases between. Looked up from germline, CDR1 is GTSNPN and CDR2 is SVGIG (reference sequence). The CDR3 loop spans 13 amino acids. DNA for the CDR3: TGTGCCTGGAGTATGGGCAGTGACCAGCCCCAGCATTTT. This translates into CAWSMGSDQPQHF.

The chain combines TRBV5-6 with TRBJ2-1; 7 nucleotides align to TRBD2. Germline values: CDR1 SGHDT, CDR2 YYEEEE. V lost 4 bases to trimming and J lost 3 bases; unmatched junction nucleotides: 4. The CDR3 totals 14 residues. DNA for the CDR3: TGTGCCAGCAGCAGCCGGGGGGACTACAATGAGCAGTTCTTC. This gives the protein CASSSRGDYNEQFF.

The V call is TRBV7-2, the J call TRBJ1-2; perhaps TRBD1 as D (5 bases). The V gene's germline CDR1 is SGHTA and CDR2 FQGNSA. V lost 3 bases and J lost 3, with 23 bases in between. The CDR3 contains 18 residues. The chain's CDR3 is CASSLFPGPTFRDYGYTF. The DNA for the CDR3 is TGTGCCAGCAGCTTGTTTCCGGGACCGACCTTCAGGGACTATGGCTACACCTTC.

The rearrangement joins TRBV5-1 to TRBJ2-1; D possibly uses TRBD1 or TRBD2 (6 bases each). Trimming removed 0 bases at V and 7 bases at J, with 17 bases between. The CDR3 covers 16 residues. The germline V gene encodes CDR1 SGHRS and CDR2 YFSETQ. CDR3: CASSLALRGPENEQFF. The CDR3 DNA reads TGCGCCAGCAGCTTGGCCCTTCGGGGGCCGGAGAATGAGCAGTTCTTC.